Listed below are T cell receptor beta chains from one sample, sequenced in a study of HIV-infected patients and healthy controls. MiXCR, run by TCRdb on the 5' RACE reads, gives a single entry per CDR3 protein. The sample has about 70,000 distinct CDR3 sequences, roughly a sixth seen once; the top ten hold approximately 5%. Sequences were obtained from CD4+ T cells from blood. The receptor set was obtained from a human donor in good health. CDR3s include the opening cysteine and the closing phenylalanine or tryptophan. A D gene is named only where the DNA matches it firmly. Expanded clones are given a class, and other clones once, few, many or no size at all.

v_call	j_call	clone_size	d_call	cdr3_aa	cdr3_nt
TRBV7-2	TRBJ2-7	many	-	CASSPRGYEQYF	TGTGCCAGCAGCCCCCGAGGCTACGAGCAGTACTTC
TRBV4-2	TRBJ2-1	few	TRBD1	CASSHPGQGYNEQFF	TGTGCCAGCAGCCATCCGGGACAGGGCTACAATGAGCAGTTCTTC
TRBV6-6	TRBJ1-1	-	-	CASSYRGYTEAFF	TGTGCCAGCAGTTACAGGGGTTACACTGAAGCTTTCTTT
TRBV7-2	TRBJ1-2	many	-	CASSLAVQLRSNGYTF	TGTGCCAGCAGCTTAGCCGTACAGCTCCGCTCGAATGGCTACACCTTC
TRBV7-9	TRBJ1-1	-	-	CASSFRQMNTEAFF	TGTGCCAGCAGCTTCCGGCAGATGAACACTGAAGCTTTCTTT
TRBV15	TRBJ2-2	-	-	CATSIRRAGELFF	-
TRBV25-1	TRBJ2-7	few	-	CASSETAGHEQYF	TGTGCCAGCAGTGAGACAGCGGGCCACGAGCAGTACTTC
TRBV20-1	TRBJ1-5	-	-	CSASWDNSNQPQHF	TGCAGTGCTAGTTGGGACAATAGCAATCAGCCCCAGCATTTT
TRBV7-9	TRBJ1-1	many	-	CASSMTAMNTEAFF	TGTGCCAGCAGCATGACAGCCATGAACACTGAAGCTTTCTTT
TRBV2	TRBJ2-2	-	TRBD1	CASSVGQGMAGELFF	TGTGCCAGCAGTGTAGGACAGGGGATGGCCGGGGAGCTGTTTTTT
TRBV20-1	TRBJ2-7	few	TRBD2	CSARGASGGASYEQYF	TGCAGTGCTAGAGGAGCTAGCGGGGGGGCCTCCTACGAGCAGTACTTC
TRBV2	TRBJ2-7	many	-	CASWGTPYEQYF	TGTGCTTCGTGGGGGACCCCCTACGAGCAGTACTTC
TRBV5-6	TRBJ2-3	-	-	CASSLGGPPDTQYF	TGTGCCAGCAGCTTGGGTGGGCCACCAGATACGCAGTATTTT
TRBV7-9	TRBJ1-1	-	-	CASSFVGENTEAFF	TGTGCCAGCAGTTTCGTGGGTGAGAACACTGAAGCTTTCTTT
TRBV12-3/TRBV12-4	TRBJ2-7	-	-	CASQRDSSYEQYF	TGTGCCAGCCAACGAGACAGCTCCTACGAGCAGTACTTC
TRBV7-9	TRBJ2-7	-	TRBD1	CASSSPDRVVYEQYF	TGTGCCAGCAGCTCACCCGACAGGGTCGTCTACGAGCAGTACTTC
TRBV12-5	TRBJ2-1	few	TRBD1	CASGAGTASYNEQFF	TGTGCTAGTGGTGCCGGGACAGCAAGCTACAATGAGCAGTTCTTC
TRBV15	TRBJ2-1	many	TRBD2	CATSSPQAGGTQSSYNEQFF	TGTGCCACCAGCAGTCCCCAAGCGGGGGGCACCCAGAGCTCCTACAATGAGCAGTTCTTC
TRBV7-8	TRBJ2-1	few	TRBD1	CASSPRTGNSNEQFF	TGTGCCAGCAGCCCCCGGACAGGTAATAGCAATGAGCAGTTCTTC
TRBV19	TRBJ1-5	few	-	CASSIGRGQTQPQHF	TGTGCCAGTAGTATAGGGAGAGGACAGACGCAGCCCCAGCATTTT
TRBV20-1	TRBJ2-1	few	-	CSARARVGRGDNEQFF	TGCAGTGCTAGAGCCCGTGTGGGGCGTGGTGACAATGAGCAGTTCTTC
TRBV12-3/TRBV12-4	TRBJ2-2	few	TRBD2	CASSLRAGWTGELFF	TGTGCCAGCAGTTTAAGAGCGGGGTGGACCGGGGAGCTGTTTTTT